One sample yielded the 27 T cell receptor beta chains listed below, sequenced in a study of T cell responses to AZD1222 COVID-19 vaccine. Libraries were prepared by immunoSEQ multiplex PCR; TCRdb keeps only in-frame clonotypes and omits some of them. Here the sample spans around 110,000 clones, about 92% being singletons. The sequences come from peripheral blood, collected on day 0 of AZD1222 vaccination. These receptors came from an adult in good health.

This chain links TRBV6-5 with TRBJ2-1; no clear D gene. Germline assignment: CDR1 MNHEY and CDR2 SVGAGI. The CDR3 contains 14 residues. The V end lost 5 bases, the J end lost 0 bases, and 8 bases lay between the germline ends. CDR3 amino acids: CASSTALSYNEQFF. As DNA, the CDR3 is TGTGCCAGCAGTACAGCTCTCTCCTACAATGAGCAGTTCTTC.

On this clone: Its ends do not fully match the called genes, so a read error is possible. V and J are TRBV5-1 and TRBJ2-5, with D possibly matching TRBD1 (6 bases). CDR1 and CDR2 from the germline V gene are SGHRS and YFSETQ. The CDR3 extends over 15 amino acids. The CDR3 region has the DNA TGCGCCAGCAGTTTGGGACACCCGCCTAAAGAGACCCAGTACTTC. This encodes CASSLGHPPKETQYF.

In the case of this clone: The germline gene is not matched at one end of the junction; a read error may be the cause. This chain uses TRBV11-2 with TRBJ1-1; D is undetermined. The CDR3 consists of 13 residues. Germline CDR1 and CDR2: SGHAT and FQNNGV. CDR3 sequence reads: CASSPLVNTEAFF. In nucleotides, the CDR3 is TGTGCCAGCAGCCCATTAGTGAATACTGAAGCTTTCTTT.

The chain links TRBV2 to TRBJ2-1, with a tentative D call TRBD2 (5 bases). CDR1 SNHLY and CDR2 FYNNEI come from the germline V gene. Trimming shortened V by 1 base and J by 1 base, and 8 bases separated the two germline ends. The CDR3 is made up of 15 amino acids. The CDR3 is CASSEDGKSYNEQFF. In nucleotides, the CDR3 is TGTGCCAGCAGTGAAGACGGGAAGTCCTACAATGAGCAGTTCTTC. Filled out from reference TRBV2 and TRBJ2-1, the complete variable domain reads EPEVTQTPSHQVTQMGQEVILRCVPISNHLYFYWYRQILGQKVEFLVSFYNNEISEKSEIFDDQFSVERPDGSNFTLKIRSTKLEDSAMYFCASSEDGKSYNEQFFGPGTRLTVL.

This sequence joins TRBV14 and TRBJ1-2, with 8 bases that match TRBD1. V shed 1 base and J 10 bases; nucleotides not matched to a gene: 8. Germline lookup yields CDR1 SGHDN and CDR2 FVKESK. The CDR3 has 14 amino acids. The CDR3 region has the DNA TGTGCCAGCAGCCAAGTCCCCGACAGGGGCAACTACACCTTC. Residues: CASSQVPDRGNYTF.

J is TRBJ1-6 and V is TRBV18, with a tentative D call TRBD1 (5 bases). Germline CDR1 is KGHSH and CDR2 is LQKENI. V lost 1 base, J lost 8 bases, and 12 bases lay in between. The CDR3 runs to 15 residues. CDR3 nucleotides: TGTGCCAGCTCACCACGCCAGGGTTGGGATTCACCCCTCCACTTT. Translation gives CASSPRQGWDSPLHF.

This clone is a singleton in its sample. The chain has TRBV29-1 and TRBJ1-1; no definite D call. The CDR3 has 13 residues. Germline V gene sequence: CDR1 SQVTM, CDR2 ANQGSEA. The V and J ends lost 5 bases and 0 bases respectively, with 10 bases between them. CDR3 in amino acids: CSVRRQVNTEAFF. The CDR3 DNA reads as TGCAGCGTTAGGCGGCAGGTGAACACTGAAGCTTTCTTT.

V usage is TRBV18 and J usage is TRBJ1-5; D unresolved. The CDR3 covers 14 residues. Germline assignment: CDR1 KGHSH and CDR2 LQKENI. V lost 2 bases to trimming and J lost 3 bases, with 8 bases between them. The CDR3 DNA reads TGTGCCAGCTCACCAGATAGAGCCAATCAGCCCCAGCATTTT. Translation: CASSPDRANQPQHF.

This chain joins TRBV2 and TRBJ1-1, with D hard to call. Germline values: CDR1 SNHLY, CDR2 FYNNEI. The CDR3 loop spans 11 amino acids. In DNA, the CDR3 is TGTGTTGGGAAACTGAACACTGAAGCTTTCTTT. Protein sequence: CVGKLNTEAFF.

This clone was found a few times. This chain links TRBV28 with TRBJ2-2; D not certain. Per the germline V gene, CDR1 is MDHEN and CDR2 is SYDVKM. CDR3 length: 14 amino acids. Trimming took 8 bases from V and 3 from J, leaving 13 bases between them. Here the CDR3 DNA reads TGTGCCAGCGGGTTGATTACGGACACCGGGGAGCTGTTTTTT. Residues: CASGLITDTGELFF. Full variable domain (remainder filled in from reference TRBV28 and TRBJ2-2): DVKVTQSSRYLVKRTGEKVFLECVQDMDHENMFWYRQDPGLGLRLIYFSYDVKMKEKGDIPEGYSVSREKKERFSLILESASTNQTSMYLCASGLITDTGELFFGEGSRLTVL.

Of note for this clone: One junction end disagrees with the germline gene, perhaps due to a read error. The chain joins TRBV3-1 (or the pseudogene TRBV3-2) to TRBJ2-7; unclear D gene. From germline, CDR1 is LGHDT and CDR2 YNNKEL (reference sequence). This CDR3 has 13 amino acids. The CDR3 DNA is TGTGCCAGCAGCCAAGATTGGCTCCCGGTCGTGAACTTC. Its protein is CASSQDWLPVVNF.

V and J are TRBV11-2 and TRBJ2-1; TRBD2 aligns across 9 bases. The CDR3 spans 14 residues. CDR1 is SGHAT and CDR2 is FQNNGV in the germline V gene. Trimming at V came to 5 bases and at J to 14 bases, leaving 13 bases not matched to a gene. The CDR3 loop is CASSPGLARNLEFF. The CDR3 nucleotides read TGTGCCAGCAGCCCGGGACTAGCCCGCAATCTGGAGTTCTTC.

The V and J genes are TRBV5-1 and TRBJ2-3; D not certain. V shed 4 bases and J shed 1 base, with 4 bases lying between them. Germline CDR1 SGHRS, CDR2 YFSETQ. CDR3 length equals 12 residues. CDR3 residues: CASSQRTDTQYF. The CDR3 nucleotides read TGCGCCAGCAGCCAGCGCACAGATACGCAGTATTTT.

V usage is TRBV6-5 and J usage is TRBJ2-2; no reliable D call. The germline V gene has CDR1 MNHEY and CDR2 SVGAGI. Trimming stripped 0 bases from V and 4 bases from J, with 9 bases between. The CDR3 totals 15 residues. CDR3 nucleotides: TGTGCCAGCAGTTACTCGATTGCGCCCACCGGGGAGCTGTTTTTT. Its protein product is CASSYSIAPTGELFF.

The V call is TRBV28, the J call TRBJ2-2, with 11 positions matching TRBD2. V was clipped by 3 bases and J by 7 bases; unmatched bases: 13. CDR1 and CDR2 (germline): MDHEN, SYDVKM. CDR3 length: 18 residues. CDR3 coding DNA: TGTGCCAGCAGTTTGATGATTGGACTAGCGGGCGGGATCGGGGAGCTGTTTTTT. This codes for CASSLMIGLAGGIGELFF. Supplemented by reference TRBV28 and TRBJ2-2, the full variable domain reads DVKVTQSSRYLVKRTGEKVFLECVQDMDHENMFWYRQDPGLGLRLIYFSYDVKMKEKGDIPEGYSVSREKKERFSLILESASTNQTSMYLCASSLMIGLAGGIGELFFGEGSRLTVL.

Only a few counts were recorded for this clone. The chain recombines TRBV27 with TRBJ1-2; D is possibly TRBD1 (6 bases). With 2 bases removed from V and 3 bases from J, the gap between germline ends came to 13 bases. Germline loops: CDR1 MNHEY, CDR2 SMNVEV (reference sequence). The CDR3 extends over 15 amino acids. The CDR3 protein is CASSLTPGQDYGYTF. The CDR3 DNA follows: TGTGCCAGCAGTTTAACCCCGGGACAAGACTATGGCTACACCTTC.

The chain carries TRBV27 and TRBJ1-5; a possible D gene is TRBD1 (5 bases). With 2 bases removed from V and 6 bases from J, the gap between germline ends came to 14 bases. The CDR3 spans 15 residues. Germline values: CDR1 MNHEY, CDR2 SMNVEV (reference sequence). CDR3 residues: CASSLHRQGSQPQHF. The CDR3 DNA reads TGTGCCAGCAGTTTACATAGGCAGGGCAGTCAGCCCCAGCATTTT.

This chain uses TRBV19 with TRBJ1-6; perhaps TRBD1 as D (5 bases). Per germline, CDR1 LNHDA and CDR2 SQIVND (reference sequence). Trimming took off 3 bases at V and 10 bases at J, with 10 bases between the two ends. This CDR3 spans 13 amino acids. The chain's CDR3 is CASSISEGSPLHF. DNA of the CDR3: TGTGCCAGTAGTATTTCCGAGGGGTCACCCCTCCACTTT.

The rearrangement links TRBV28 to TRBJ2-7; no definite D call. Trimming removed 6 bases from V and 5 bases from J, with 23 bases in between. The germline V gene encodes CDR1 MDHEN and CDR2 SYDVKM. CDR3 length: 16 amino acids. The CDR3 sequence: CASRLPLTPFLHEQYF. The CDR3 coding sequence is TGTGCCAGCAGACTACCCCTGACCCCGTTTCTGCACGAGCAGTACTTC.

The rearrangement joins TRBV6-6 to TRBJ2-2; no clear D. This CDR3 is built from 13 residues. Between the trimmed V and J ends, which lost 7 bases and 7 bases, there was a span of 13 bases. The germline V gene has CDR1 MNHNY and CDR2 SVGAGI (reference sequence). The CDR3 DNA sequence: TGTGCCAGCACCAACGGTCCCGGCGGGGAGCTGTTTTTT. The encoded protein is CASTNGPGGELFF.

The rearrangement links TRBV6-5 to TRBJ2-7; 7 nucleotides line up with TRBD1. The CDR3 runs 14 residues. The V segment lost 1 base and the J segment 4 bases; nucleotides outside the gene matches: 4. CDR1 MNHEY and CDR2 SVGAGI come from the germline V gene. The CDR3 nucleotides read TGTGCCAGCAGTTACTTTGGGACAGAATACGAGCAGTACTTC. Its protein product is CASSYFGTEYEQYF.

V gene TRBV19 combines with J gene TRBJ1-1, with 9 nucleotides matching TRBD1. V dropped 2 bases and J dropped 7; count of bases not matched to a gene: 8. From germline, CDR1 is LNHDA and CDR2 SQIVND (reference sequence). The CDR3 is made up of 15 amino acids. CDR3: CASSIPGQGFIEAFF. As DNA, the CDR3 is TGTGCCAGTAGTATACCGGGACAGGGATTCATTGAAGCTTTCTTT.

This chain joins TRBV11-3 and TRBJ2-6, with D perhaps TRBD2 (5 bases). Trimming stripped 4 bases from V and 0 bases from J, with 13 bases between. Per germline, CDR1 SGHNT and CDR2 YENEEA. The CDR3 is 17 residues long. CDR3 in amino acids: CASSSAAQHSGANVLTF. CDR3 DNA sequence: TGTGCCAGCAGCTCAGCGGCCCAGCACTCTGGGGCCAACGTCCTGACTTTC.

The chain carries TRBV4-2 and TRBJ2-7; 7 bases align to TRBD1. J lost 3 bases, V lost 3 bases, and 11 bases had no gene match. In germline, CDR1 is LGHNA, CDR2 YNFKEQ. There are 16 residues in the CDR3. The CDR3 DNA sequence: TGTGCCAGCAGCCAGCCCGAACAGGGGATACACTACGAGCAGTACTTC. It encodes CASSQPEQGIHYEQYF.

The chain carries TRBV29-1 and TRBJ1-3; D perhaps matches TRBD1 (5 bases). Trimming left V 7 bases short and J 4 bases short, with 11 bases between. This CDR3 is built from 12 residues. Germline-derived CDR1 and CDR2 are SQVTM and ANQGSEA. Written as DNA, the CDR3 is TGCAGCGCCGGGACGGACGGAAACACCATATATTTT. Its protein product is CSAGTDGNTIYF.

The J gene is TRBJ1-1, the V gene TRBV29-1; tentatively, D is TRBD1 (5 bases). The CDR3 sequence is 12 residues long. V lost 4 bases and J lost 8, with 14 bases in between. Germline values: CDR1 SQVTM, CDR2 ANQGSEA. This CDR3 is CSVVLAGGEAFF. The CDR3 DNA follows: TGCAGCGTTGTCCTGGCGGGGGGGGAAGCTTTCTTT.

The chain couples TRBV11-2 to TRBJ1-6; D is unresolved. This CDR3 is built from 17 residues. Per germline, CDR1 SGHAT and CDR2 FQNNGV. Between the trimmed V and J ends, which lost 1 base and 0 bases, there was a span of 10 bases. The CDR3 coding sequence is TGTGCCAGCAGCTTAGGTAGAGAGAGCTCCTATAATTCACCCCTCCACTTT. Its protein product is CASSLGRESSYNSPLHF.